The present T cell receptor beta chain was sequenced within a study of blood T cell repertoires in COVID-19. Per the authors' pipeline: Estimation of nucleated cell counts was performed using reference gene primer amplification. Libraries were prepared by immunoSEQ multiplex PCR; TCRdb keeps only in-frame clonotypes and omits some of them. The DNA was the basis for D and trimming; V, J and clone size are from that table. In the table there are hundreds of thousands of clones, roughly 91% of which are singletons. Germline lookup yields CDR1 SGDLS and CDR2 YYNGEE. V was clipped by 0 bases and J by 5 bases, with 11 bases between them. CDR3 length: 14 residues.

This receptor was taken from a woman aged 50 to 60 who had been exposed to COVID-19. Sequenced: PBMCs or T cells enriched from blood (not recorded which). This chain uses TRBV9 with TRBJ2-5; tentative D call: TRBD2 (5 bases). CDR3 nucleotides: TGTGCCAGCAGCGTAGATTACGGGGAGGAGACCCAGTACTTC. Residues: CASSVDYGEETQYF. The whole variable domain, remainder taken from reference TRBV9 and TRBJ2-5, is DSGVTQTPKHLITATGQRVTLRCSPRSGDLSVYWYQQSLDQGLQFLIQYYNGEERAKGNILERFSAQQFPDLHSELNLSSLELGDSALYFCASSVDYGEETQYFGPGTRLLVL.